A single sample gave rise to the 22 T cell receptor beta chains below, sequenced in a study of beta chain features in type 1 diabetes. Findings of the study overall: Across all four CD4+ subsets, people with type 1 diabetes showed modestly shorter TCRB CDR3s.

Investigators reverse transcribed all isolated RNA, so they sequenced expressed TCRB transcripts. This table comes from immunoSEQ multiplex PCR, and its TCRdb copy is limited to in-frame clones, with some not included. The data contain fewer than 400,000 clones, about a tenth of them singletons. The antigens for these receptors are not known. The specimen was central memory CD4+ T cells from blood. These TCRs come from a man under 40 with type 1 diabetes.

The J gene is TRBJ2-5, the V gene TRBV29-1, with D maybe TRBD1 (5 bases). The J call is uncertain, as TRBJ2-7 better fits the DNA end. Germline lookup yields CDR1 SQVTM and CDR2 ANQGSEA. The length of the CDR3 is 12 residues. CDR3 protein: CSVAISGYEQYF. The CDR3 coding sequence is TGCAGCGTTGCGATTTCAGGGTACGAGCAGTACTTC.

The chain has TRBV2 and TRBJ2-3; no clear D gene. The CDR3 runs to 15 residues. Germline CDR1 reads SNHLY; CDR2 reads FYNNEI. Trimming took 7 bases from V and 2 from J, leaving 16 bases between them. This chain's CDR3 is CASNLISSDTDTQYF. CDR3 DNA sequence: TGTGCCAGCAACCTGATCAGCTCTGACACAGATACGCAGTATTTT.

The chain's CDR3 is CASITAKSDYGYTF. CDR3 nucleotides: TGTGCCAGCATAACAGCCAAAAGTGACTATGGCTACACCTTC. The genes are TRBV10-3 and TRBJ1-2; D is undetermined. The germline CDR1 and CDR2 sequences are ENHRY and SYGVKD. The V end was cut by 10 bases, the J end by 3 bases, with 18 bases between. The CDR3 has 14 amino acids.

This clone was seen ten or more times. The chain has TRBV21-1 and TRBJ1-1; the table's TRBD1 call for D was not verified on the DNA. TRBV21-1 counts as a pseudogene. The length of the CDR3 is 15 residues. DNA of the CDR3: TGTGCCAGCAGCAAAACGCTCCAGGGGAACACTGAAGCTTTCTTT. This translates into CASSKTLQGNTEAFF.

This clone was detected only a few times. The gene calls are TRBV5-1 and TRBJ1-5; TRBD1 agrees at 7 bases. This CDR3 is built from 15 residues. The germline V gene encodes CDR1 SGHRS and CDR2 YFSETQ. Germline trimming cut 0 bases from V and 3 bases from J; bases unmatched to any gene: 3. The CDR3 loop reads CASSLAGQDNQPQHF. CDR3 nucleotides: TGCGCCAGCAGCTTGGCCGGACAGGACAATCAGCCCCAGCATTTT. Full variable domain (outside the CDR3, taken from reference TRBV5-1 and TRBJ1-5): KAGVTQTPRYLIKTRGQQVTLSCSPISGHRSVSWYQQTPGQGLQFLFEYFSETQRNKGNFPGRFSGRQFSNSRSEMNVSTLELGDSALYLCASSLAGQDNQPQHFGDGTRLSIL.

This chain joins TRBV6-5 and TRBJ2-7; 9 nucleotides match TRBD1. V dropped 7 bases and J dropped 5; count of bases not matched to a gene: 9. The CDR3 is 14 amino acids. Germline CDR1 and CDR2: MNHEY and SVGAGI. The CDR3 region is CASTAGQGGHEQYF. CDR3 DNA sequence: TGTGCCAGCACGGCGGGACAGGGAGGCCACGAGCAGTACTTC.

The chain couples TRBV15 to TRBJ2-7, with 7 nucleotides matching TRBD2. Unmatched junction bases numbered 6, after V lost 3 bases and J lost 10 bases. Germline V lookup: CDR1 LNHNV, CDR2 YYDKDF (reference sequence). The CDR3 consists of 12 residues. The CDR3 sequence: CATSRERDLQYF. CDR3 DNA: TGTGCCACCAGCAGGGAGCGGGACTTACAGTACTTC.

This clone turned up a few times. The same CDR3 also results from other DNA sequences found in this sample. This chain connects TRBV19 to TRBJ1-2, with a weak D call TRBD1 (6 bases). The CDR3 consists of 15 residues. V was trimmed by 3 bases and J by 4 bases, leaving 15 bases between them. Germline-derived CDR1 and CDR2 are LNHDA and SQIVND (reference sequence). DNA of the CDR3: TGTGCCAGTAGTATTGGTCCCGGACAGCTCTATGGCTACACCTTC. This encodes CASSIGPGQLYGYTF.

The V and J genes are TRBV30 and TRBJ2-5, with TRBD2 matching 14 bases. CDR1 is GTSNPN, CDR2 SVGIG, per germline (reference sequence). The CDR3 loop spans 17 amino acids. The junction had 8 bases not matched to a gene; V was cut back by 2 bases and J by 3 bases. CDR3 DNA: TGTGCCTGGAGTCATCCCCAGACTAGCGGGGGGGAAGAGACCCAGTACTTC. Translation gives CAWSHPQTSGGEETQYF.

In its sample, this clone was seen a few times. The chain recombines TRBV2 with TRBJ2-2; 8 nucleotides line up with TRBD1. The CDR3 is 13 amino acids. V dropped 5 bases and J dropped 5; count of bases not matched to a gene: 1. Germline CDR1 reads SNHLY; CDR2 reads FYNNEI. The DNA for the CDR3 is TGTGCCAGCAGTTACAGGGGGACCGGGGAGCTGTTTTTT. It codes for CASSYRGTGELFF.

This clone turned up a few times. The V gene is TRBV5-1, the J gene TRBJ1-4; D is unresolved. Per the germline V gene, CDR1 is SGHRS and CDR2 is YFSETQ. V was shortened by 2 bases and J by 5 bases, with 10 bases between the two germline ends. The CDR3 is 14 residues long. The chain's CDR3 is CASSFSDTNEKLFF. CDR3 DNA: TGCGCCAGCAGCTTCTCGGATACAAATGAAAAACTGTTTTTT.

This clone appeared a few times. The sample contains more than one DNA sequence encoding this CDR3. The rearrangement joins TRBV18 to TRBJ1-6; no clear D. Germline CDR1 and CDR2: KGHSH and LQKENI. The CDR3 spans 14 residues. V dropped 1 base and J dropped 10 bases, with 11 bases sitting between them. CDR3 in DNA: TGTGCCAGCTCACCACAGAGGGTGGGCTCACCCCTCCACTTT. Its protein product is CASSPQRVGSPLHF. The full variable domain, with the rest looked up from reference TRBV18 and TRBJ1-6, is NAGVMQNPRHLVRRRGQEARLRCSPMKGHSHVYWYRQLPEEGLKFMVYLQKENIIDESGMPKERFSAEFPKEGPSILRIQQVVRGDSAAYFCASSPQRVGSPLHFGNGTRLTVT.

This clone was observed many times. The rearrangement links TRBV14 to TRBJ1-4; no clear D gene. Per germline, CDR1 SGHDN and CDR2 FVKESK. V was shortened by 1 base and J by 11 bases, with 14 bases between the two germline ends. This CDR3 comprises 14 residues. CDR3 sequence: CASSQGTDSGKLFF. The CDR3 DNA reads as TGTGCCAGCAGCCAAGGCACCGATTCGGGTAAACTGTTTTTT.

A few counts support this clone. This chain connects TRBV9 to TRBJ2-1; 7 positions match TRBD2. CDR3 length equals 16 residues. V shed 4 bases and J 4 bases; nucleotides not matched to a gene: 11. CDR1 is SGDLS, CDR2 YYNGEE, per germline. CDR3 sequence: CASSPQGGISYNEQFF. The CDR3 coding sequence is TGTGCCAGCAGCCCTCAGGGAGGGATTTCGTACAATGAGCAGTTCTTC.

This clone was counted between two and nine times. The gene calls are TRBV2 and TRBJ2-5; 9 positions agree with TRBD1. This CDR3 contains 14 residues. Germline V gene lookup returns CDR1 SNHLY and CDR2 FYNNEI. The trim removed 9 bases at V and 3 bases at J, leaving 8 bases unmatched. The chain's CDR3 is CASVSRDREETQYF. CDR3 bases: TGTGCCAGTGTATCCCGGGACAGGGAAGAGACCCAGTACTTC.

Only a few counts were recorded for this clone. The chain links TRBV9 to TRBJ2-2; 7 positions match TRBD1. Trimming at V came to 4 bases and at J to 5 bases, leaving 14 bases not matched to a gene. The CDR3 has 17 residues. CDR1 SGDLS and CDR2 YYNGEE come from the germline V gene. The CDR3 reads CASSPMGRGRGTGELFF. The CDR3 DNA is TGTGCCAGCAGCCCTATGGGAAGGGGGCGCGGGACCGGGGAGCTGTTTTTT.

This clone was found a few times. V is TRBV5-1 and J is TRBJ2-3, with D possibly being TRBD1 (5 bases). CDR1 is SGHRS, CDR2 YFSETQ, per germline. V lost 0 bases and J lost 3, with 5 bases in between. The CDR3 sequence is 13 residues long. The CDR3 sequence is CASSLGQTDTQYF. The CDR3 nucleotides are TGCGCCAGCAGCTTGGGACAGACAGATACGCAGTATTTT.

The J gene is TRBJ2-7, the V gene TRBV10-3; 8 bases agree with TRBD1. Trimming took 5 bases from V and 3 from J; bases not matched to a gene: 6. From germline, CDR1 is ENHRY and CDR2 SYGVKD. This CDR3 is 14 amino acids long. DNA for the CDR3: TGTGCCATCAGTCACGGCGGACAGGGCTACGAGCAGTACTTC. Amino acids: CAISHGGQGYEQYF.

This clone was seen a few times. The genes are TRBV30 and TRBJ2-7; 10 bases align to TRBD1. J gave up 3 bases and V 2 bases, and 13 bases lay outside the gene matches. Germline V gene sequence: CDR1 GTSNPN, CDR2 SVGIG (reference sequence). There are 17 residues in the CDR3. CDR3 in amino acids: CAWSSRDRGTQNYEQYF. Here the CDR3 DNA reads TGTGCCTGGAGTAGCCGGGACAGGGGTACGCAGAACTACGAGCAGTACTTC. Looking up the rest from reference TRBV30 and TRBJ2-7 gives the full variable domain: SQTIHQWPATLVQPVGSPLSLECTVEGTSNPNLYWYRQAAGRGLQLLFYSVGIGQISSEVPQNLSASRPQDRQFILSSKKLLLSDSGFYLCAWSSRDRGTQNYEQYFGPGTRLTVT.

The V and J genes are TRBV2 and TRBJ2-7, with D hard to call. Germline V CDR1 and CDR2: SNHLY, FYNNEI. The CDR3 sequence is 12 residues long. Between the trimmed V and J ends, which lost 5 bases and 3 bases, there was a span of 8 bases. CDR3 loop: CASSPQSYEQYF. CDR3 nucleotide sequence: TGTGCCAGCAGTCCACAGAGCTACGAGCAGTACTTC.

This sequence joins TRBV5-1 and TRBJ1-4; D gene unclear. Per the germline V gene, CDR1 is SGHRS and CDR2 is YFSETQ. V lost 0 bases to trimming and J lost 0 bases, with 9 bases between them. The CDR3 length is 16 residues. The CDR3 DNA reads as TGCGCCAGCAGCTTGGGGAACAGTGCAACTAATGAAAAACTGTTTTTT. The encoded protein is CASSLGNSATNEKLFF.

J is TRBJ2-5 and V is TRBV5-6; D is unclear. Looked up from germline, CDR1 is SGHDT and CDR2 is YYEEEE. Trimming pared 0 bases from V and 1 base from J, leaving 13 bases between. There are 16 residues in the CDR3. The CDR3 protein is CASSLELVTTQETQYF. The CDR3 bases are TGTGCCAGCAGCTTGGAGCTAGTGACAACCCAAGAGACCCAGTACTTC.